This is a list of T cell receptor beta chains from one sample in a study of cytomegalovirus exposure and HLA in healthy donors. The data were produced by immunoSEQ multiplex PCR, yet TCRdb's version contains in-frame clones alone and is incomplete. Altogether some 120,000 clones are present, less than 10% being singletons, with the ten largest covering around 6%. What was sequenced was PBMCs. The origin of the receptors is a woman aged 40-49 years in good health and CMV-seropositive. The CDR3 runs from the conserved cysteine through the conserved F or W. A D gene is named only where the DNA matches it firmly. Size tells how often a clone was seen (once, few, many) or the class of an expanded clone, and some rows leave it out.

J | V | D | size | CDR3 | DNA
TRBJ2-5 | TRBV4-2 | TRBD2 | few | CASSQEALSSGGPPQYF | TGTGCCAGCAGCCAAGAGGCACTCTCTAGCGGGGGACCCCCCCAGTACTTC
TRBJ2-1 | TRBV9 | TRBD1 | few | CASSVGPQGDGEQFF | TGTGCCAGCAGCGTAGGGCCCCAGGGGGACGGTGAGCAGTTCTTC
TRBJ2-1 | TRBV19 | - | - | CASTSDRDSYNEQFF | -
TRBJ2-1 | TRBV19 | - | - | CASSRAGQSYNEQFF | TGTGCCAGTAGTAGGGCAGGGCAATCCTACAATGAGCAGTTCTTC
TRBJ2-7 | TRBV5-4 | TRBD1 | - | CASSLGTGGGYEQYF | TGTGCCAGCAGCTTAGGGACAGGGGGGGGCTACGAGCAGTACTTC
TRBJ1-4 | TRBV6-1 | - | - | CASRQTTNEKLFF | TGTGCCAGCCGACAGACAACTAATGAAAAACTGTTTTTT
TRBJ1-4 | TRBV7-2 | - | few | CASSLGASRKLFF | TGTGCCAGCAGCTTGGGGGCTTCTCGAAAACTGTTTTTT
TRBJ2-3 | TRBV2 | - | few | CASTPLAGVTDTQYF | TGTGCCAGTACCCCCCTGGCAGGTGTAACAGATACGCAGTATTTT
TRBJ1-1 | TRBV5-1 | TRBD1 | - | CASSLWDRALLGTEAFF | TGCGCCAGCAGCTTGTGGGACAGGGCCCTCCTTGGCACTGAAGCTTTCTTT
TRBJ1-6 | TRBV5-4 | - | few | CASSLGRDTGHNSPLHF | TGTGCCAGCAGCTTGGGACGGGACACAGGCCATAATTCACCCCTCCACTTT
TRBJ2-1 | TRBV2 | TRBD2 | - | CASSGGIRGGYNEQFF | TGTGCCAGCAGTGGGGGTATTCGCGGGGGGTACAATGAGCAGTTCTTC
TRBJ2-2 | TRBV5-8 | - | few | CASSMGVGGPNTGELFF | TGTGCCAGCAGCATGGGGGTAGGTGGGCCGAACACCGGGGAGCTGTTTTTT
TRBJ2-6 | TRBV5-1 | - | few | CASSFNADGANVLTF | TGCGCCAGCAGCTTCAACGCAGATGGGGCCAACGTCCTGACTTTC
TRBJ2-2 | TRBV19 | TRBD2 | - | CASSIALAGAGGELFF | TGTGCCAGTAGTATCGCTCTAGCGGGGGCGGGCGGGGAGCTGTTTTTT
TRBJ1-2 | TRBV15 | - | few | CATSTGGDLKPHQDYGYTF | TGTGCCACCAGCACCGGAGGGGACTTAAAACCTCACCAGGACTATGGCTACACCTTC
TRBJ2-1 | TRBV9 | TRBD1 | few | CASSVDVGDRGYYNEQFF | TGTGCCAGCAGCGTAGATGTAGGGGACAGGGGATATTACAATGAGCAGTTCTTC
TRBJ2-7 | TRBV4-1 | TRBD1 | - | CASSQGPAAGGSEQYF | TGCGCCAGCAGCCAAGGACCTGCCGCAGGGGGCAGCGAGCAGTACTTC
TRBJ2-1 | TRBV25-1 | - | - | CASSEYGVNEQFF | TGTGCCAGCAGTGAATATGGAGTCAATGAGCAGTTCTTC
TRBJ1-1 | TRBV4-1 | - | few | CASTPTIFNTEAFF | TGCGCCAGCACCCCGACAATCTTTAACACTGAAGCTTTCTTT
TRBJ1-4 | TRBV7-2 | - | - | CASSQNTGLALFF | TGTGCCAGCAGCCAGAATACAGGGCTCGCCCTGTTTTTT
TRBJ1-5 | TRBV19 | TRBD1 | few | CASSSDRGGQPQHF | TGTGCCAGTAGTTCAGACAGGGGTGGTCAGCCCCAGCATTTT
TRBJ2-1 | TRBV14 | - | few | CASSPGPRNEQFF | TGTGCCAGCAGCCCAGGGCCCCGCAATGAGCAGTTCTTC
TRBJ2-2 | TRBV6-1 | TRBD1 | many | CASGQGDTGELFF | TGTGCCAGCGGGCAGGGGGACACCGGGGAGCTGTTTTTT
TRBJ2-1 | TRBV7-2 | - | few | CASSLAGLSYNEQFF | TGTGCCAGCAGCTTAGCTGGACTTTCCTACAATGAGCAGTTCTTC
TRBJ1-1 | TRBV5-8 | - | - | CASSLVFMQGNTEAFF | TGTGCCAGCAGCTTGGTTTTTATGCAGGGGAACACTGAAGCTTTCTTT
TRBJ1-5 | TRBV19 | - | - | CASSRERVWQPQHF | TGTGCCAGTAGTAGGGAGAGGGTATGGCAGCCCCAGCATTTT
TRBJ2-2 | TRBV5-6 | - | many | CASSLDLPFTPGELFF | TGTGCCAGCAGCCTAGACCTTCCATTTACTCCCGGGGAGCTGTTTTTT
TRBJ1-1 | TRBV12-5 | - | - | CASGSLAGTEAFF | TGTGCTAGTGGTTCCCTGGCTGGCACTGAAGCTTTCTTT
TRBJ1-4 | TRBV18 | - | few | CASSPDFREKLFF | TGTGCCAGCTCCCCGGACTTTCGAGAAAAACTGTTTTTT
TRBJ1-2 | TRBV2 | - | - | CASSDQVYTF | TGTGCCAGCAGTGACCAGGTCTACACCTTC
TRBJ1-4 | TRBV7-9 | - | few | CASSFTKRGNPATNEKLFF | TGTGCCAGCAGCTTTACGAAAAGGGGGAACCCCGCAACTAATGAAAAACTGTTTTTT
TRBJ2-1 | TRBV2 | - | few | CASRQSSYNEQFF | TGTGCCAGCAGACAGAGCTCCTACAATGAGCAGTTCTTC
TRBJ2-7 | TRBV6-5 | TRBD2 | - | CASTPGGPNEQYF | TGTGCCAGCACCCCGGGGGGGCCGAACGAGCAGTACTTC
TRBJ2-3 | TRBV2 | - | few | CASSMGLPSTDTQYF | TGTGCCAGCTCTATGGGACTTCCTAGCACAGATACGCAGTATTTT
TRBJ2-1 | TRBV6-1 | - | - | CASSGLREQFF | TGTGCCAGCAGTGGCTTGCGGGAGCAGTTCTTC
TRBJ1-1 | TRBV5-1 | - | - | CASTATGWNTEAFF | TGCGCCAGCACCGCTACAGGGTGGAACACTGAAGCTTTCTTT
TRBJ1-1 | TRBV4-2 | TRBD1 | few | CASSPQYRGTGTEAFF | TGTGCCAGCAGCCCCCAATACAGGGGAACCGGCACTGAAGCTTTCTTT
TRBJ2-3 | TRBV30 | TRBD1 | - | CAWSEGTGGGTDTQYF | TGTGCCTGGAGTGAGGGGACAGGGGGCGGCACAGATACGCAGTATTTT
TRBJ1-4 | TRBV5-6 | - | few | CASSLRGGATNEKLFF | TGTGCCAGCAGCTTGAGAGGGGGGGCAACTAATGAAAAACTGTTTTTT
TRBJ1-1 | TRBV19 | - | few | CASSKTQGHTEAFF | TGTGCCAGTAGTAAAACCCAGGGGCACACTGAAGCTTTCTTT
TRBJ2-1 | TRBV19 | - | few | CASQLDGVETMGAPEYNEQFF | TGTGCCAGCCAACTCGACGGGGTGGAAACAATGGGGGCTCCGGAATACAATGAGCAGTTCTTC
TRBJ2-7 | TRBV28 | TRBD1 | - | CASSLGQEAYEQYF | TGTGCCAGCAGTTTAGGACAGGAGGCCTACGAGCAGTACTTC
TRBJ1-1 | TRBV6-1 | - | - | CASSGDSLNTEAFF | TGTGCCAGCAGTGGCGACAGCTTGAACACTGAAGCTTTCTTT
TRBJ2-1 | TRBV11-2 | - | few | CASSPFRAGEQFF | TGTGCCAGCAGCCCATTCAGGGCTGGTGAGCAGTTCTTC
TRBJ2-7 | TRBV5-1 | - | - | CASSQQGNSHEQYF | TGCGCCAGCAGCCAACAGGGAAATTCCCACGAGCAGTACTTC
TRBJ2-5 | TRBV28 | TRBD1 | - | CASSLLGQGLETQYF | TGTGCCAGCAGTTTATTGGGACAGGGGTTGGAGACCCAGTACTTC
TRBJ2-5 | TRBV5-1 | - | few | CASSLAVGGETQYF | TGCGCCAGCAGCTTGGCCGTCGGAGGGGAGACCCAGTACTTC
TRBJ1-6 | TRBV10-3 | TRBD1 | few | CAISEMAGGNSPLHF | TGTGCCATCAGTGAGATGGCAGGGGGCAATTCACCCCTCCACTTT
TRBJ1-2 | TRBV7-8 | TRBD1 | few | CASSLTFTGGAISGYTF | TGTGCCAGCAGCTTGACGTTTACAGGGGGCGCAATTAGTGGCTACACCTTC
TRBJ1-2 | TRBV27 | - | few | CASSLWGREIYGYTF | TGTGCCAGCAGTTTGTGGGGGCGCGAAATCTATGGCTACACCTTC
TRBJ2-1 | TRBV18 | - | few | CASSLGHGNEQFF | TGTGCCAGCTCACTTGGACACGGCAATGAGCAGTTCTTC
TRBJ2-1 | TRBV5-1 | TRBD2 | - | CASSLGGGGPTEQFF | TGCGCCAGCAGCTTGGGGGGCGGGGGGCCGACTGAGCAGTTCTTC
TRBJ2-1 | TRBV9 | TRBD2 | - | CASSGPGTSDYNEQFF | TGTGCCAGCAGCGGCCCCGGGACTAGCGACTACAATGAGCAGTTCTTC
TRBJ2-3 | TRBV20-1 | - | few | CSSNVADTQYF | TGCAGTTCCAACGTAGCAGATACGCAGTATTTT
TRBJ2-3 | TRBV5-1 | TRBD2 | few | CASSAETSGGTDTQYF | TGCGCCAGCAGCGCCGAGACTAGCGGGGGTACAGATACGCAGTATTTT
TRBJ1-5 | TRBV6-1 | - | - | CASSERAGGGRVSNQPQHF | TGTGCCAGCAGTGAAAGGGCCGGCGGGGGACGGGTGAGCAATCAGCCCCAGCATTTT
TRBJ1-5 | TRBV27 | - | few | CASSLSQGGNQPQHF | TGTGCCAGCAGTTTATCACAGGGAGGCAATCAGCCCCAGCATTTT
TRBJ1-6 | TRBV2 | TRBD1 | few | CASSLRQGASNSPLHF | TGTGCCAGCAGTCTAAGACAGGGGGCAAGTAATTCACCCCTCCACTTT